Listed below are T cell receptor beta chains from one sample, sequenced in a study of response to subunit inactivated influenza vaccine. TCRdb used MiXCR to reprocess the RT-PCR reads, holding one entry per CDR3 protein. The sample holds roughly 570,000 distinct CDR3 sequences, about 15% seen once. The material sequenced was PBMCs from blood, taken roughly 13 days after vaccination. The receptors come from a middle-aged man who received an inactivated influenza vaccine. Each CDR3 is given with its conserved first and last residue. Fields, in order: V gene, J gene, D gene, clone size, CDR3 DNA, CDR3 protein. The D gene is left open where the match is weak. Where a row states a size, it is once, few, many or the class of an expanded clone; other rows omit it.

TRBV7-6	TRBJ2-1	-	few	TGTGCCAGCAGCATAGGGACTGGAGTCTACAATGAGCAGTTCTTC	CASSIGTGVYNEQFF
TRBV28	TRBJ2-7	-	few	TGTGCCAGCAGTGATAACAGGCCCTCCTACGAGCAGTACTTC	CASSDNRPSYEQYF
TRBV6-6	TRBJ1-1	-	many	TGTGCCAGCAGAGACAGTAACACTGAAGCTTTCTTT	CASRDSNTEAFF
TRBV6-2/TRBV6-3	TRBJ2-3	-	-	TGTGCCAGCAGTACCCTAGGGCATAGCACAGATACGCAGTATTTT	CASSTLGHSTDTQYF
TRBV20-1	TRBJ2-7	TRBD1	-	TGCAGTCCCGGGACAGGAGCCTACGAGCAGTACTTC	CSPGTGAYEQYF
TRBV20-1	TRBJ2-1	TRBD2	few	TGCAGTGTTTTGCGGGGGGCGGGAGGGAATTACAATGAGCAGTTCTTC	CSVLRGAGGNYNEQFF
TRBV5-1	TRBJ2-2	-	few	TGCGCCAGCAGCTTATGGGAGGATGCCGGGGAGCTGTTTTTT	CASSLWEDAGELFF
TRBV7-2	TRBJ1-5	-	-	TGTGCCAGCAGCCCTAGGGGTGGGCAGCCCCAGCATTTT	CASSPRGGQPQHF
TRBV7-8	TRBJ1-1	TRBD1	-	TGTGCCACCGAAACAGGGGGGTTTAACACTGAAGCTTTCTTT	CATETGGFNTEAFF
TRBV14	TRBJ2-1	TRBD2	few	TGTGCCAGCAGCCAATTTCCGGGACTATTAAACTACAATGAGCAGTTCTTC	CASSQFPGLLNYNEQFF
TRBV2	TRBJ2-1	TRBD1	few	TGTGCCAGCAGTGAAGGACAGGGGGCCGGGAATGAGCAGTTCTTC	CASSEGQGAGNEQFF
TRBV9	TRBJ2-5	TRBD2	few	TGTGCCAGCAGCGGACCGGGGGGGCAAGAGACCCAGTACTTC	CASSGPGGQETQYF
TRBV4-1	TRBJ2-7	-	few	TGCGCCAGCAGCCAAGATCTGGCCCGCGGTGACTACGAGCAGTACTTC	CASSQDLARGDYEQYF
TRBV5-1	TRBJ2-1	TRBD2	-	TGCGCCAGCAGCTTAGCGGGAGCATCAAATGAGCAGTTCTTC	CASSLAGASNEQFF
TRBV2	TRBJ2-7	-	-	TGTGCCAGCAGGGAATTAGGACTGATATACGAGCAGTACTTC	CASRELGLIYEQYF
TRBV18	TRBJ2-5	-	few	TGTGCCAGCTCACCGGCGGGGGCCCTTAGAGGTCAAGAGACCCAGTACTTC	CASSPAGALRGQETQYF
TRBV12-3/TRBV12-4	TRBJ2-1	-	-	TGTGCCAGCAGTTTAGTACCCCTCGGCAGGGCATACAATGAGCAGTTCTTC	CASSLVPLGRAYNEQFF
TRBV7-2	TRBJ2-1	-	-	TGTGCCAGCAGCTCGCGACAGAGGATCAATGAGCAGTTCTTC	CASSSRQRINEQFF
TRBV4-1	TRBJ1-2	-	few	TGCGCCAGCAGCCAAGAAGAGGGGATAGGCTATGGCTACACCTTC	CASSQEEGIGYGYTF
TRBV24-1	TRBJ1-5	-	-	TGTGCCACCAGTGACCGAGGGGCGCAGCCCCAGCATTTT	CATSDRGAQPQHF